This T cell receptor (beta chain) came from a study of blood T cell repertoires in COVID-19. Germline lookup yields CDR1 SGDLS and CDR2 YYNGEE. This CDR3 is 17 amino acids long. Losses at the gene ends were 0 bases for V and 4 bases for J; bases not matched to a gene: 7. Produced via immunoSEQ multiplex PCR; TCRdb's table is partial and in-frame only. The data contain some 70,000 clones, approximately 79% of them singletons. The TCR comes from a man aged 55-75 years with acute or convalescent COVID-19. The chain joins TRBV9 to TRBJ1-1, with 12 bases lining up with TRBD1. What was sequenced was peripheral blood. For the CDR3, the DNA is TGTGCCAGCAGCGTAGGGGGACAGGGGGCTATGGGCACTGAAGCTTTCTTT. It translates to CASSVGGQGAMGTEAFF.